The entry below describes one T cell receptor (beta chain). Its antigen remains unidentified. The data were taken from a study of T cell responses to AZD1222 COVID-19 vaccine. Overall study findings and caveats: Spike as a whole was targeted by vaccine-associated CD4 TCRs, dominant at 160-218 and 743-854. Only a handful of AZD1222 recipients, about six in all, had baseline seropositivity. Repertoire sampling was restricted to post-peak T cell response timepoints.

From germline, CDR1 is SGHTA and CDR2 FQGNSA. The V gene lost 5 bases and the J gene lost 6 bases, with 14 bases spanning the gap. The CDR3 consists of 15 residues. The protocol was immunoSEQ multiplex PCR, while the TCRdb copy is restricted to in-frame clones and leaves out a portion. The table has fewer than 85,000 clones, approximately 90% seen once; the top ten hold roughly 6.8%. The sample here was peripheral blood, taken on day 0 of MenACWY control vaccination. The TCR comes from an adult in good health. The chain employs TRBV7-2 and TRBJ1-6; maybe TRBD1 (6 bases). CDR3 bases: TGTGCCAGCAGCACTACGACAGGCGCTAATTCACCCCTCCACTTT. Translated, it gives CASSTTTGANSPLHF.